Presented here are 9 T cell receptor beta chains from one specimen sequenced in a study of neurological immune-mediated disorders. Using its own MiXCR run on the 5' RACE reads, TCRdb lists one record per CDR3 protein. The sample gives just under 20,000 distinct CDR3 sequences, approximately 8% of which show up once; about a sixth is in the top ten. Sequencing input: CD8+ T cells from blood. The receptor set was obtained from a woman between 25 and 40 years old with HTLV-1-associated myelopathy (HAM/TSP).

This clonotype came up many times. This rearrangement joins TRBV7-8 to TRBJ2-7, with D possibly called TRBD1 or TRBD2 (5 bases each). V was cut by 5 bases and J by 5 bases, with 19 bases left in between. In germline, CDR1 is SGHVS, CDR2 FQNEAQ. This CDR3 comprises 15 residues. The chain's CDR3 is CASSPLLGTGHEQYF. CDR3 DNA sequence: TGTGCCAGCAGCCCTCTATTAGGGACCGGCCACGAGCAGTACTTC.

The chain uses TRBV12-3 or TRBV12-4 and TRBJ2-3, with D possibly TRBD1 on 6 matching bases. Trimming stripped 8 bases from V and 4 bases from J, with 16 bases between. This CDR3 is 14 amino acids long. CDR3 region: CASDVRGLADTQYF. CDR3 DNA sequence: TGTGCCAGCGATGTCAGGGGATTGGCAGATACGCAGTATTTT.

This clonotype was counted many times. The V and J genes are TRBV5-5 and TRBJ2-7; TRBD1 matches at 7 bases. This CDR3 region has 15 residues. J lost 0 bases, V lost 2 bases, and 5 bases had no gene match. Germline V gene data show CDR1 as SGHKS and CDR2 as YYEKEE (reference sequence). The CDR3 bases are TGTGCCAGCAGCTTTCCGGGACAGAGCTCCTACGAGCAGTACTTC. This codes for CASSFPGQSSYEQYF.

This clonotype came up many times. The CDR3 is CASSLGGGEQYF. As DNA, the CDR3 is TGCGCCAGCAGCTTGGGAGGGGGAGAGCAGTACTTC. This chain joins TRBV5-1 and TRBJ2-7; D is possibly TRBD1 (6 bases). This CDR3 contains 12 residues. Trimming pared 0 bases from V and 7 bases from J, leaving 8 bases between. Germline CDR1 is SGHRS and CDR2 is YFSETQ.

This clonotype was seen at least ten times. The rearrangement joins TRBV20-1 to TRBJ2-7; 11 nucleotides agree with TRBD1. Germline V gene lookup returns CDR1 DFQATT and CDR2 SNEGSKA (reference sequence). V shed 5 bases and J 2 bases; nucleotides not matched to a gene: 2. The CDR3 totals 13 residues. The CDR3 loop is CSAPGQGAYEQYF. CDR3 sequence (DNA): TGCAGTGCTCCGGGACAGGGGGCCTACGAGCAGTACTTC.

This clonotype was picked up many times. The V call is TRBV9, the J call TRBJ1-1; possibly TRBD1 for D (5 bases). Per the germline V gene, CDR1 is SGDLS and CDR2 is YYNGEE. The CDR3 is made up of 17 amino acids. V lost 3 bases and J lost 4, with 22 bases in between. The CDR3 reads CASSAPLGHLAPTEAFF. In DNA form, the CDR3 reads TGTGCCAGCAGCGCCCCTCTCGGACACCTAGCGCCCACTGAAGCTTTCTTT.

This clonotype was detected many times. The CDR3 coding sequence is TGTGCCAGCTCACTAGCGGGGGGGCCAGGTGATACGCAGTATTTT. As protein: CASSLAGGPGDTQYF. This chain uses TRBV18 with TRBJ2-3, with 11 nucleotides matching TRBD2. After removal of 4 bases from V and 6 bases from J, the junction contained 6 bases not matched to a gene. Per germline, CDR1 KGHSH and CDR2 LQKENI. This CDR3 is built from 15 residues. The entire variable domain, with the rest obtained from reference TRBV18 and TRBJ2-3, is as follows: NAGVMQNPRHLVRRRGQEARLRCSPMKGHSHVYWYRQLPEEGLKFMVYLQKENIIDESGMPKERFSAEFPKEGPSILRIQQVVRGDSAAYFCASSLAGGPGDTQYFGPGTRLTVL.

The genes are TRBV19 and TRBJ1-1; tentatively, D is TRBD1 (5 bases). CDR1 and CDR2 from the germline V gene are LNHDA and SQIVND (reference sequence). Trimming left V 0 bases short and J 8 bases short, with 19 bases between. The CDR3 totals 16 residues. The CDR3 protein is CASSIDPMGRETEAFF. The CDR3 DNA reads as TGTGCCAGTAGTATAGACCCGATGGGGCGGGAAACCGAAGCTTTCTTT.

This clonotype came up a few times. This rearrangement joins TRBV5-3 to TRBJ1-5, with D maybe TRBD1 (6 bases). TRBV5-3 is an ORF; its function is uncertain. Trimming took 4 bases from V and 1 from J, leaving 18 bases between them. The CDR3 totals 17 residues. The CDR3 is CARSPFWTEVSNQPQHF. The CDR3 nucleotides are TGTGCCAGAAGCCCCTTCTGGACAGAGGTAAGCAATCAGCCCCAGCATTTT.